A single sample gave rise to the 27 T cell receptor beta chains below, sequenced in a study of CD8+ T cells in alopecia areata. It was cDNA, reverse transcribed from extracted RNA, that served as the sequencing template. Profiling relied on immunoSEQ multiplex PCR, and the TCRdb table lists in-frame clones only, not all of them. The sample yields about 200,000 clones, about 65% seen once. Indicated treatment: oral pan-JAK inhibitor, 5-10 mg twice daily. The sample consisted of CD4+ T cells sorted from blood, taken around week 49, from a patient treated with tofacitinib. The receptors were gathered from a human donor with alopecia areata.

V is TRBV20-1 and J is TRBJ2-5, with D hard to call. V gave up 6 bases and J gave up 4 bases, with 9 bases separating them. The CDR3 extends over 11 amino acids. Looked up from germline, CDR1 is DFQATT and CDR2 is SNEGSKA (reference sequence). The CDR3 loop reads CSALPIETQYF. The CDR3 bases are TGCAGTGCCCTTCCGATAGAGACCCAGTACTTC.

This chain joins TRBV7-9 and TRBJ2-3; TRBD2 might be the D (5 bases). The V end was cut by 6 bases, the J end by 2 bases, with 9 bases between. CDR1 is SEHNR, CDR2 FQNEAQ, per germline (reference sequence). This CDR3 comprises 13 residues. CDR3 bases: TGTGCCAGCAGAGGGAGCGCCACAGATACGCAGTATTTT. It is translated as CASRGSATDTQYF.

CDR3 nucleotides: TGTGCCAGCAGCTTAGTGGAACGGCCGGCCTACGAGCAGTACTTC. Encoded protein: CASSLVERPAYEQYF. V is TRBV7-8 and J is TRBJ2-7; D not resolved. V lost 1 base to trimming and J lost 2 bases, with 12 bases between them. Per the germline V gene, CDR1 is SGHVS and CDR2 is FQNEAQ. CDR3 length: 15 amino acids.

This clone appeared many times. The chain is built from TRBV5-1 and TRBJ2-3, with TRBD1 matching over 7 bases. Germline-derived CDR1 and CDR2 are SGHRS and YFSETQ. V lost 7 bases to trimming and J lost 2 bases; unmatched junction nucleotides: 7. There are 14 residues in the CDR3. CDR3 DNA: TGCGCCAGCCGGGGACAGATAAACACAGATACGCAGTATTTT. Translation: CASRGQINTDTQYF.

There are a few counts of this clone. The CDR3 DNA sequence: TGTGCCAGCAGCCACGCCGGGACAGGGGCCTACGAGCAGTACTTC. This gives the protein CASSHAGTGAYEQYF. The rearrangement joins TRBV4-2 to TRBJ2-7; TRBD1 matches at 10 bases. The trim removed 3 bases at V and 2 bases at J, leaving 4 bases unmatched. The CDR3 length is 15 residues. Germline V gives CDR1 LGHNA, CDR2 YNFKEQ.

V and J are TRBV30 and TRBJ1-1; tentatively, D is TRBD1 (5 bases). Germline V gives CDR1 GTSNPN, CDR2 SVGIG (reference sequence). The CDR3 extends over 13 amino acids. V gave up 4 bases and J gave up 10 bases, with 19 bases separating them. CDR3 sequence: CAWNQPDSGGAFF. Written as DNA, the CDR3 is TGTGCCTGGAACCAGCCCGACAGTGGAGGAGCTTTCTTT.

CDR3 coding DNA: TGCAGCGTTGTGCCCCTGAACCTGGTCGGTCATTTTGAGCAGTTCTTC. This sequence encodes CSVVPLNLVGHFEQFF. This chain joins TRBV29-1 and TRBJ2-1, with D unresolved. The CDR3 is 16 residues long. Germline V lookup: CDR1 SQVTM, CDR2 ANQGSEA. V dropped 4 bases and J dropped 9 bases, with 25 bases sitting between them.

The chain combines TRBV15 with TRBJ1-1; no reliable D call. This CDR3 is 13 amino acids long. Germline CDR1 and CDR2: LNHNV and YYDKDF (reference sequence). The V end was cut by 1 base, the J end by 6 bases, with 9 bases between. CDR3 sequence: CATSRGGLAEAFF. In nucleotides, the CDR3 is TGTGCCACCAGCAGAGGAGGACTCGCTGAAGCTTTCTTT.

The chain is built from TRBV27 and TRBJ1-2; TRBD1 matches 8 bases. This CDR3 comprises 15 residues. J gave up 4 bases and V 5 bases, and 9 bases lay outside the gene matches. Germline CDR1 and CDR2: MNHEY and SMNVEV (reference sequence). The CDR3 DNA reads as TGTGCCAGCAGTCGCCAAGGACAGGGACTCTATGGCTACACCTTC. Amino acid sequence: CASSRQGQGLYGYTF.

Written as DNA, the CDR3 is TGTGCCAGCAGTTCCCTACTGCGGGGATACACAGATACGCAGTATTTT. It yields the protein CASSSLLRGYTDTQYF. The genes are TRBV25-1 and TRBJ2-3; tentatively, D is TRBD2 (6 bases). Germline V gene data show CDR1 as MGHDK and CDR2 as SYGVNS. The V and J ends lost 5 bases and 2 bases respectively, with 17 bases between them. The CDR3 is made up of 16 amino acids.

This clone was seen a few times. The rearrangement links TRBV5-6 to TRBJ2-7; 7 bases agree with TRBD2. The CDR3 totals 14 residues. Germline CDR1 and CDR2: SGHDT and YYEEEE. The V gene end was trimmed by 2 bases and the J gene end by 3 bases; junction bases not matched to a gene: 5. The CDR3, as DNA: TGTGCCAGCAGCTTCGGGGGAGGGTACTACGAGCAGTACTTC. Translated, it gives CASSFGGGYYEQYF.

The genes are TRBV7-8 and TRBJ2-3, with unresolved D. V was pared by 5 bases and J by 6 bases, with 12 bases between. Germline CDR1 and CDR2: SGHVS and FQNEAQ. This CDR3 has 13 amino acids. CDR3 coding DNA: TGTGCCAGCAGCCCACGACCGGGCGATACGCAGTATTTT. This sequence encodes CASSPRPGDTQYF.

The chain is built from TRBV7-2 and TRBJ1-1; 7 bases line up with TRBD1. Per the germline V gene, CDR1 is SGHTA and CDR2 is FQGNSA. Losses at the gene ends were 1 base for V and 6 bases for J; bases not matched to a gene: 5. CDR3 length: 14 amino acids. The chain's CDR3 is CASSLGQGRAEAFF. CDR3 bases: TGTGCCAGCAGCTTAGGACAGGGAAGGGCTGAAGCTTTCTTT.

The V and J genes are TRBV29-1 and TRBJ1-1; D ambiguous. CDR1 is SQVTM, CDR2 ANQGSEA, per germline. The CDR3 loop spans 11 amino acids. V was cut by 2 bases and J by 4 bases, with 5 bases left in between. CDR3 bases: TGCAGCGTTGAACCAATCACTGAAGCTTTCTTT. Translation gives CSVEPITEAFF.

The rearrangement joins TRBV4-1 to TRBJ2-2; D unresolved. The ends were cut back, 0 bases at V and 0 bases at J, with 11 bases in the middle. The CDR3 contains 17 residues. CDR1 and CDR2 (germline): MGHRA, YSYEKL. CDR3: CASSQDAQASNTGELFF. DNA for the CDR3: TGCGCCAGCAGCCAAGATGCCCAGGCCTCGAACACCGGGGAGCTGTTTTTT.

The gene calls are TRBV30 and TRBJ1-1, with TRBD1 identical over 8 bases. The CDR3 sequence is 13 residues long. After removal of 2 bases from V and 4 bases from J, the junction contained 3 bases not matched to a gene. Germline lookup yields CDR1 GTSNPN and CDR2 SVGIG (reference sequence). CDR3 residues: CAWSRQGSTEAFF. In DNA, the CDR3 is TGTGCCTGGAGTAGACAGGGGAGCACTGAAGCTTTCTTT.

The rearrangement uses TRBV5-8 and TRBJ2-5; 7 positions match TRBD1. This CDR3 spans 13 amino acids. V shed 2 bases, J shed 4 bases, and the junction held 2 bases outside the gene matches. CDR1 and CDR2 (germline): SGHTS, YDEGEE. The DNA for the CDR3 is TGTGCCAGCAGCTTAAACAGGGGAGAGACCCAGTACTTC. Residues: CASSLNRGETQYF.

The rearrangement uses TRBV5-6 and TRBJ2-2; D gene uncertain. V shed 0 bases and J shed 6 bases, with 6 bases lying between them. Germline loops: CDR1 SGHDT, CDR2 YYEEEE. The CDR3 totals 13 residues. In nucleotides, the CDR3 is TGTGCCAGCAGCTTGGCAGGCCCCGGGGAGCTGTTTTTT. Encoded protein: CASSLAGPGELFF.

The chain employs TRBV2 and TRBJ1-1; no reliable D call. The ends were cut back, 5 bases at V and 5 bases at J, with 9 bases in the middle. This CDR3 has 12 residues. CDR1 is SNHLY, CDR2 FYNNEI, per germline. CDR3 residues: CASSRMATEAFF. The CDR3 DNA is TGTGCCAGCAGTCGTATGGCTACTGAAGCTTTCTTT. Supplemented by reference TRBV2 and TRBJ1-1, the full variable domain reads EPEVTQTPSHQVTQMGQEVILRCVPISNHLYFYWYRQILGQKVEFLVSFYNNEISEKSEIFDDQFSVERPDGSNFTLKIRSTKLEDSAMYFCASSRMATEAFFGQGTRLTVV.

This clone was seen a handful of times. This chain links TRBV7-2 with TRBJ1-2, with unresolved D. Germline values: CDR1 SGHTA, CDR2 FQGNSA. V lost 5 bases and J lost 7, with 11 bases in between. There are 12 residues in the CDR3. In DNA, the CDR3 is TGTGCCAGCAGCCAGATCCCAGGTGGCTACACCTTC. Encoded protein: CASSQIPGGYTF.

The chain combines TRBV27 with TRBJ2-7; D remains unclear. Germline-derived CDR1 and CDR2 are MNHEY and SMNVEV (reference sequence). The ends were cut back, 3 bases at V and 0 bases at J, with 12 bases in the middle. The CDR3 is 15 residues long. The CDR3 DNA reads TGTGCCAGCAGTTTCCGTGGAGAGAACTCCTACGAGCAGTACTTC. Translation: CASSFRGENSYEQYF.

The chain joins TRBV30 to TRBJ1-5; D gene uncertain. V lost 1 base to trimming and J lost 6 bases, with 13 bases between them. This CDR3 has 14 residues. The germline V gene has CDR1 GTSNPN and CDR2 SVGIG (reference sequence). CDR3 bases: TGTGCCTGGAGTGCCTCTAGCCGGGGTCAGCCCCAGCATTTT. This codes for CAWSASSRGQPQHF.

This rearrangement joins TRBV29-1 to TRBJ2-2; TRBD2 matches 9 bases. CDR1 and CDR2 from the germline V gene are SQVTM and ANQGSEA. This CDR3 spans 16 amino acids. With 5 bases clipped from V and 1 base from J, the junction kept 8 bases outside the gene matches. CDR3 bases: TGCAGCGTTCGTCGAGCGGGGGGCAAGAACACCGGGGAGCTGTTTTTT. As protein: CSVRRAGGKNTGELFF.

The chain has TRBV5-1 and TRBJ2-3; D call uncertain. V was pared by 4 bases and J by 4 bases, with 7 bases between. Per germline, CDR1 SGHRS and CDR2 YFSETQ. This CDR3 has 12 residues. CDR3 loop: CASSPAADTQYF. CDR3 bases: TGCGCCAGCAGCCCTGCAGCAGATACGCAGTATTTT.

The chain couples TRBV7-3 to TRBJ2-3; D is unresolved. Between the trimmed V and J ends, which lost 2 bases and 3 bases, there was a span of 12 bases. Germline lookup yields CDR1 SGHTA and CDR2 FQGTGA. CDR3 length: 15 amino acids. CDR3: CASSLAHPGTDTQYF. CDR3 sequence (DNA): TGTGCCAGCAGCTTAGCTCACCCTGGGACAGATACGCAGTATTTT.

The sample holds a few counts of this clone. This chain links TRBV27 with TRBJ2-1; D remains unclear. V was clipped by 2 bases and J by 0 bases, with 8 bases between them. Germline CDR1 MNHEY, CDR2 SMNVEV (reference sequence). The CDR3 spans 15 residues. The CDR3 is CASSLRETSYNEQFF. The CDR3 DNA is TGTGCCAGCAGTTTAAGGGAAACCTCCTACAATGAGCAGTTCTTC.

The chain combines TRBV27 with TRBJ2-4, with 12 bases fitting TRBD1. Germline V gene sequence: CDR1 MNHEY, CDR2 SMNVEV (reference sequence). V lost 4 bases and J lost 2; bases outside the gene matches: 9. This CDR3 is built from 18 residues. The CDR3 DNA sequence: TGTGCCAGCAGTTCCCCGGGACAGGGGGCGGGCACCAAAAACATTCAGTACTTC. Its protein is CASSSPGQGAGTKNIQYF.